This TCR beta chain originates from a study of graft-versus-host responses after intestinal transplantation. For the study at large: The study gave all recipients anti-thymocyte globulin induction, then tacrolimus and steroids for 2 to 3 years. Study outcomes and limitations: Marrow from the recipient contained GvH clones, some of which had appeared first in ileum or blood.

Assay: immunoSEQ multiplex PCR; the TCRdb copy retains only in-frame clones and omits some. In the table there are 90,000 to 100,000 clones, roughly 82% of which are singletons. To note about this clone: Antigen unknown.

The CDR3 consists of 14 residues. Germline CDR1 is MNHNY and CDR2 is SVGAGI (reference sequence). Trimming removed 2 bases from V and 8 bases from J; junction bases left unmatched: 0. The source was PBMCs, collected 255 days after intestinal transplant. This TCR came from a human patient who received an intestinal transplant, so some T cells may come from the graft donor. This chain links TRBV6-6 with TRBJ1-4; TRBD1 matches at 12 bases. CDR3 coding DNA: TGTGCCAGCAGTTACGGGACAGGGGGCGAAAAACTGTTTTTT. Amino acids: CASSYGTGGEKLFF.